The rows below give T cell receptor beta chains drawn from one sample of a study of spatial heterogeneity in lung cancer. From the 5' RACE reads, TCRdb called clonotypes with MiXCR, one entry per CDR3 protein. The sample carries 25,000 to 35,000 distinct CDR3 sequences, 5% to 6.5% recorded once. This material consisted of PBMCs, taken at follow-up. Receptors were obtained from a female donor with early-stage non-small cell lung cancer. CDR3s include the opening cysteine and the closing phenylalanine or tryptophan. A D gene is named only where the DNA matches it firmly.

TRBJ2-5 TRBV6-1 . CASSVQGQETQYF
TRBJ1-1 TRBV16 . CASSQYGGKNTEAFF
TRBJ2-3 TRBV6-2/TRBV6-3 TRBD2 CASRLAGGPARTDTQYF
TRBJ2-3 TRBV7-2 TRBD2 CASRPVAGGRDTQYF
TRBJ2-7 TRBV2 TRBD1 CASTGQGVGEQYF
TRBJ1-3 TRBV9 . CASSVEGTVGNTIYF
TRBJ1-5 TRBV19 . CASQFRGQPQHF
TRBJ1-2 TRBV19 . CASSERSPPIYGYTF
TRBJ2-7 TRBV7-8 . CASSLTWAFNEQYF
TRBJ1-1 TRBV4-1 . CASSQDGRNTEAFF
TRBJ1-6 TRBV6-1 . CASRTIDRPNSPLHF
TRBJ1-1 TRBV30 . CAWRTGKAWNTEAFF
TRBJ1-6 TRBV7-8 . CASSLASAGTNSPLHF
TRBJ2-7 TRBV28 . CASTPQGHHEQYF
TRBJ2-7 TRBV7-9 TRBD2 CASSLALAGTVTEQYF
TRBJ2-4 TRBV28 . CASSLLGVPKNIQYF
TRBJ2-2 TRBV20-1 TRBD1 CSARSGGAGTGELFF
TRBJ2-7 TRBV5-5 . CASSSSLWGTYEQYF
TRBJ1-2 TRBV20-1 TRBD1 CSASNVAGGYGYTF
TRBJ2-2 TRBV19 TRBD1 CASRADRGSGELFF
TRBJ2-3 TRBV7-2 . CASSGLDTQYF
TRBJ1-5 TRBV6-2/TRBV6-3 TRBD1 CASSFATGLSNQPQHF
TRBJ2-7 TRBV9 TRBD1 CASSAGTGGVHEQYF
TRBJ2-5 TRBV5-5 TRBD2 CASSLLSGRNQETQYF
TRBJ1-1 TRBV24-1 . CATRALLDSENTEAFF
TRBJ1-5 TRBV7-2 TRBD1 CASSIDRVSNQPQHF
TRBJ1-5 TRBV19 . CASRNRRQGGVGNQPQHF
TRBJ2-7 TRBV6-2/TRBV6-3 TRBD1 CASSFEGQSYEQYF
TRBJ1-3 TRBV9 . CASSASPLGGNTIYF
TRBJ2-1 TRBV21-1 . CASRGQREQFF
TRBJ1-2 TRBV7-2 . CASSATRTVNYGYTF
TRBJ2-1 TRBV7-2 TRBD2 CASSLLPASGRVSEQFF
TRBJ2-7 TRBV7-9 . CASSLGQGSNEQYF
TRBJ1-4 TRBV20-1 . CSAREGTENEKLFF
TRBJ2-2 TRBV5-1 . CASSPARDPGGTGELFF
TRBJ2-7 TRBV10-3 TRBD1 CAISDDRGYDEQYF
TRBJ1-2 TRBV3-1 . CASSQERAGWGSYGYTF
TRBJ2-1 TRBV20-1 TRBD2 CSAKLSLAGAEEQFF
TRBJ1-6 TRBV9 . CASSRRASESPLHF
TRBJ1-6 TRBV20-1 . CSAFQGGGSPLHF
TRBJ2-7 TRBV5-4 TRBD2 CASSTRAGGRTYEQYF
TRBJ2-1 TRBV9 . CASSSGGFRNNEQFF